This entry is about one TCR beta chain. This CDR3 is built from 11 residues. Trimming removed 7 bases from V and 4 bases from J, with 10 bases in between. Germline V gene lookup returns CDR1 GTSNPN and CDR2 SVGIG (reference sequence). This sample stems from a study of T cell changes during pregnancy in multiple sclerosis. The method was immunoSEQ multiplex PCR; TCRdb's version includes in-frame clones alone and lacks a portion of them. The table has 25,000 to 30,000 clones, about nine tenths seen once. The chain links TRBV30 to TRBJ1-2, with D unresolved. The sequences come from CD4+ T cells from peripheral blood mononuclear cells, collected in the first trimester of pregnancy. The TCR sequence derives from a female donor in good health, enrolled as a control in a pregnancy study. The CDR3 is CASRSGYGYTF. DNA for the CDR3: TGTGCCTCCCGGTCGGGCTATGGCTACACCTTC.